The sequence of this T cell receptor beta chain was determined in a study of low-dose radiotherapy and immunotherapy resistance in tumors. This sample's time point: before trial treatment. This clonotype was recorded at least ten times. Gene-specific TRAV and TRBV primers were used for first-strand cDNA, covering alpha and beta chains. TCRs were put through approximately 20 PCR cycles of amplification with Phusion. A constant-region primer and the V-primer adapter served as the primer pair. TCRdb itself ran the reads through MiXCR, one entry per CDR3 protein. This table holds 65,000 to 100,000 distinct CDR3 sequences, roughly a sixth found once. CDR1 is MNHEY, CDR2 SVGEGT, per germline. V was trimmed by 6 bases and J by 1 base, leaving 15 bases between them. The CDR3 contains 16 residues.

The sequence derives from a male donor with prostate cancer. V and J are TRBV6-2 or TRBV6-3 and TRBJ2-2, with a tentative D call TRBD1 (6 bases). The input for sequencing was PBMCs, taken before treatment. CDR3 in DNA: TGTGCCAGCAGGAGCCCCCCGGACAGGAACACCGGGGAGCTGTTTTTT. Translating gives CASRSPPDRNTGELFF.